The 18 T cell receptor beta chains below all came from one sample that was sequenced in a study of blood T cell repertoires in COVID-19 (TCRdb year 2020). The method was the immunoSEQ multiplex PCR assay. The table comes from immuneACCESS by way of TCRdb, which keeps in-frame sequences with V and J called. Part of the clones is missing from these tables; in studies checked, under half for an unresolved V gene and the rest for unknown reasons. This sample gives 200,000 or so clones in total; around nine tenths of them show up just once. Around 3.7% of the sample goes to the ten largest clones. The sequenced sample consisted of PBMCs or T cells enriched from blood (not recorded which). These receptors all come from a woman aged 30 to 39 who had been exposed to COVID-19.

The CDR3 sequence: CASSFSTSGRVAGELFF. CDR3 bases: TGCGCCAGCAGCTTTTCGACTAGCGGGAGAGTCGCCGGGGAGCTGTTTTTT. The J gene is TRBJ2-2, the V gene TRBV5-1, with 12 bases that match TRBD2. The CDR3 length is 17 residues. Trimming cost V 2 bases and J 6 bases; bases outside gene matches: 8. The V gene's germline CDR1 is SGHRS and CDR2 YFSETQ.

The chain combines TRBV5-4 with TRBJ1-4; 10 bases fit TRBD1. The CDR3 spans 15 residues. Germline CDR1 reads SGHNT; CDR2 reads YYREEE (reference sequence). The V segment lost 4 bases and the J segment 8 bases; nucleotides outside the gene matches: 8. The CDR3 spells CASSLRQGAGEKLFF. CDR3 coding DNA: TGTGCCAGCAGCCTCCGACAGGGGGCGGGGGAAAAACTGTTTTTT.

This clone was counted a single time. V gene TRBV19 combines with J gene TRBJ1-1; D possibly corresponds to TRBD1 (6 bases). Trimming left V 7 bases short and J 9 bases short, with 12 bases between. The CDR3 loop spans 11 amino acids. CDR1 is LNHDA and CDR2 is SQIVND in the germline V gene (reference sequence). The CDR3 region has the DNA TGTGCCAGTAACTCCGGGACACAAGCTTTCTTT. It yields the protein CASNSGTQAFF.

To note about this clone: This same CDR3 is encoded by further DNA sequences in the sample. This sequence joins TRBV6-5 and TRBJ1-2; the D gene is possibly TRBD1 (6 bases). Germline V CDR1 and CDR2: MNHEY, SVGAGI. The CDR3 spans 13 residues. Trimming took off 6 bases at V and 2 bases at J, with 10 bases between the two ends. This CDR3 reads CASRRQENYGYTF. DNA for the CDR3: TGTGCCAGCAGACGACAGGAAAACTATGGCTACACCTTC.

This chain connects TRBV29-1 to TRBJ2-1, with a weak D call TRBD1 (5 bases). V gave up 4 bases and J gave up 7 bases, with 11 bases separating them. The CDR3 runs to 12 residues. Germline lookup yields CDR1 SQVTM and CDR2 ANQGSEA. CDR3 DNA: TGCAGCGTTGTAACCGCAGGGAATGAGCAGTTCTTC. Amino acid sequence: CSVVTAGNEQFF.

The chain uses TRBV6-1 and TRBJ2-1, with 10 positions matching TRBD2. The CDR3 extends over 16 amino acids. Germline lookup yields CDR1 MNHNS and CDR2 SASEGT. The V segment lost 7 bases and the J segment 4 bases; nucleotides outside the gene matches: 10. The CDR3 reads CASIDNLAGVYNEQFF. CDR3 DNA: TGTGCCAGCATTGACAACCTAGCGGGAGTATACAATGAGCAGTTCTTC.

The genes are TRBV11-2 and TRBJ2-2; D is possibly TRBD2 (6 bases). V was clipped by 5 bases and J by 4 bases, with 14 bases between them. The germline gives CDR1 SGHAT, CDR2 FQNNGV. The CDR3 extends over 15 amino acids. CDR3: CASSRGTGFTGELFF. Here the CDR3 DNA reads TGTGCCAGCAGCCGTGGGACTGGGTTCACCGGGGAGCTGTTTTTT.

In this sample, this clone turned up a few times. The J gene is TRBJ1-1, the V gene TRBV19; D gene ambiguous. Germline lookup yields CDR1 LNHDA and CDR2 SQIVND (reference sequence). CDR3 length: 14 residues. Trimming removed 3 bases from V and 1 base from J, with 9 bases in between. Written as DNA, the CDR3 is TGTGCCAGTAGTATTGTTCAGTGGAACACTGAAGCTTTCTTT. It translates to CASSIVQWNTEAFF.

This clone was seen only once. This chain uses TRBV29-1 with TRBJ2-5; TRBD1 matches 11 bases. The CDR3 runs to 14 residues. Germline V lookup: CDR1 SQVTM, CDR2 ANQGSEA. The V segment lost 6 bases and the J segment 4 bases; nucleotides outside the gene matches: 7. CDR3 coding DNA: TGCAGCGTACTGGGGACAGGGGGTTCAGAGACCCAGTACTTC. This translates into CSVLGTGGSETQYF.

This clone occurred once. The chain combines TRBV20-1 with TRBJ1-2, with D unresolved. The CDR3 loop spans 11 amino acids. From germline, CDR1 is DFQATT and CDR2 SNEGSKA (reference sequence). V lost 3 bases and J 7 bases, leaving 9 bases between the germline ends. The CDR3 spells CSASRRVGYTF. CDR3 in DNA: TGCAGTGCTAGTAGGAGGGTTGGCTACACCTTC.

The CDR3 coding sequence is TGTGCCAGCAGTCGGAACCCGGGACAGGGGGTAATGAATGAGCAGTTCTTC. Translation: CASSRNPGQGVMNEQFF. This chain uses TRBV3-1 (or the pseudogene TRBV3-2) with TRBJ2-1; 11 bases map to TRBD1. Germline V gene lookup returns CDR1 LGHDT and CDR2 YNNKEL (reference sequence). CDR3 size: 17 residues. Unmatched junction bases numbered 14, after V lost 6 bases and J lost 7 bases.

The J gene is TRBJ2-1, the V gene TRBV10-2; perhaps TRBD1 as D (6 bases). V was shortened by 10 bases and J by 2 bases, with 12 bases between the two germline ends. The CDR3 totals 13 residues. Looked up from germline, CDR1 is WSHSY and CDR2 is SAAADI. The CDR3 protein is CAIADSPYNEQFF. The DNA of the CDR3 is TGCGCCATTGCGGACAGCCCCTACAATGAGCAGTTCTTC.

The chain employs TRBV5-5 and TRBJ2-1; 8 nucleotides line up with TRBD1. CDR1 SGHKS and CDR2 YYEKEE come from the germline V gene (reference sequence). There are 14 residues in the CDR3. The junction had 2 bases not matched to a gene; V was cut back by 5 bases and J by 1 base. The CDR3 DNA sequence: TGTGCCAGCAGGGGACAGGTTTCCTACAATGAGCAGTTCTTC. Amino acid sequence: CASRGQVSYNEQFF. The whole variable domain, remainder taken from reference TRBV5-5 and TRBJ2-1, is DAGVTQSPTHLIKTRGQQVTLRCSPISGHKSVSWYQQVLGQGPQFIFQYYEKEERGRGNFPDRFSARQFPNYSSELNVNALLLGDSALYLCASRGQVSYNEQFFGPGTRLTVL.

This clone has only one observation. V usage is TRBV27 and J usage is TRBJ1-1; D is uncertain. V shed 5 bases and J shed 3 bases, with 16 bases lying between them. In germline, CDR1 is MNHEY, CDR2 SMNVEV (reference sequence). The CDR3 is 15 residues long. CDR3 sequence: CASSASVNGDTEAFF. As DNA, the CDR3 is TGTGCCAGCAGTGCCTCTGTGAACGGAGACACTGAAGCTTTCTTT.

The chain has TRBV5-5 and TRBJ2-3; D unresolved. The CDR3 is 16 residues long. Trimming stripped 4 bases from V and 0 bases from J, with 15 bases between. CDR1 is SGHKS and CDR2 is YYEKEE in the germline V gene (reference sequence). Here the CDR3 reads CASSPPNRASTDTQYF. CDR3 DNA sequence: TGTGCCAGCAGCCCCCCTAACCGTGCTAGCACAGATACGCAGTATTTT.

The rearrangement links TRBV5-1 to TRBJ1-3; D remains ambiguous. The germline V gene has CDR1 SGHRS and CDR2 YFSETQ. V lost 5 bases, J lost 0 bases, and 9 bases lay in between. This CDR3 is built from 14 residues. CDR3 nucleotides: TGCGCCAGCAGGGAGGGCTCCTCTGGAAACACCATATATTTT. It translates to CASREGSSGNTIYF.

This chain connects TRBV6-5 to TRBJ2-5; TRBD2 matches at 8 bases. Germline CDR1 is MNHEY and CDR2 is SVGAGI. V dropped 6 bases and J dropped 1; count of bases not matched to a gene: 7. The CDR3 spans 15 residues. The CDR3 reads CASSNLLAVQETQYF. The CDR3 coding sequence is TGTGCCAGCAGCAACCTACTAGCGGTCCAAGAGACCCAGTACTTC.

This clone has a single count. This chain uses TRBV27 with TRBJ1-5; D is unresolved. CDR1 and CDR2 from the germline V gene are MNHEY and SMNVEV (reference sequence). Trimming shortened V by 6 bases and J by 0 bases, and 9 bases separated the two germline ends. The CDR3 has 14 residues. CDR3 DNA sequence: TGTGCCAGCAGGGGAGGATATAGCAATCAGCCCCAGCATTTT. Residues: CASRGGYSNQPQHF.